Listed below are T cell receptor beta chains from one sample, sequenced in a study of post-analysis software for immune sequencing data. TCRdb reprocessed the PCR reads with MiXCR, giving one entry per CDR3 protein. The table shows hundreds of thousands of distinct CDR3 sequences, with approximately 53% occurring only once. Sequencing used blood. These TCRs come from a girl aged 10 to 17 with multiple sclerosis. CDR3s include the opening cysteine and the closing phenylalanine or tryptophan. A D gene is named only where the DNA matches it firmly. Expanded clones get a size class; other rows say once, few or many, or leave the size out.

v_gene	abundance	j_gene	d_gene	CDR3aa	CDR3nt
TRBV5-6	-	TRBJ1-2	TRBD1	CASSFRDSLYGYTF	TGTGCCAGCAGCTTCCGGGACAGTCTTTATGGCTACACCTTC
TRBV29-1	-	TRBJ2-3	-	CSVDRVITDTQYF	TGCAGCGTTGACAGGGTAATCACAGATACGCAGTATTTT
TRBV9	few	TRBJ2-7	-	CASSARGTAVLYEQYF	TGTGCCAGCAGCGCCCGGGGGACAGCAGTACTCTACGAGCAGTACTTC
TRBV29-1	many	TRBJ2-7	-	CSVEVEVAGSPPNYEQYF	TGCAGCGTTGAAGTGGAAGTAGCAGGTTCACCTCCGAACTACGAGCAGTACTTC
TRBV13	-	TRBJ2-3	TRBD2	CASSSWTSGGPERTDTQYF	TGTGCCAGCAGCTCTTGGACTAGCGGGGGACCCGAACGCACAGATACGCAGTATTTT
TRBV7-9	-	TRBJ2-2	-	CASRLAPAGTGELFF	TGTGCCAGCAGGCTCGCCCCCGCGGGCACCGGGGAGCTGTTTTTT
TRBV12-3/TRBV12-4	-	TRBJ2-7	TRBD1	CASSLGQGCEQYF	TGTGCCAGCAGTTTAGGACAGGGCTGCGAGCAGTACTTC
TRBV6-1	-	TRBJ2-7	-	CASSLNVRPSDSYEQYF	TGTGCCAGCAGCCTCAACGTCCGTCCTAGCGACTCCTACGAGCAGTACTTC
TRBV10-3	-	TRBJ2-1	TRBD1	CAIRGTGGEGFQYNEQFF	TGTGCCATCAGAGGGACAGGGGGCGAAGGGTTTCAATACAATGAGCAGTTCTTC
TRBV10-2	-	TRBJ1-2	-	CASSDTGRLDYGYTF	TGCGCCAGCAGTGATACAGGACGTTTGGACTATGGCTACACCTTC
TRBV29-1	few	TRBJ2-7	-	CSVGAGGLSLEQYF	TGCAGCGTTGGAGCTGGTGGATTATCCCTCGAGCAGTACTTC
TRBV5-1	-	TRBJ2-7	-	CASSLEGTPTDEQYF	TGCGCCAGCAGCTTGGAGGGGACCCCAACGGACGAGCAGTACTTC
TRBV7-9	few	TRBJ2-5	-	CASSLGDLYQETQYF	TGTGCCAGCAGCTTGGGGGACTTGTACCAAGAGACCCAGTACTTC
TRBV18	-	TRBJ1-1	TRBD1	CASSPWDRENTEAFF	TGTGCCAGCTCACCGTGGGACAGGGAGAACACTGAAGCTTTCTTT
TRBV6-1	-	TRBJ2-7	-	CASSGVFPYEQYF	TGTGCCAGCAGTGGTGTCTTTCCCTACGAGCAGTACTTC
TRBV5-1	-	TRBJ1-4	TRBD1	CASSRRDRVEEKLFF	TGCGCCAGCAGCCGCCGGGACAGGGTAGAGGAAAAACTGTTTTTT
TRBV15	-	TRBJ1-5	-	CATSRVGPGNQPQHF	TGTGCCACCAGCAGGGTAGGCCCAGGCAATCAGCCCCAGCATTTT
TRBV13	-	TRBJ1-1	-	CASSPRGAEAFF	TGTGCCAGCAGCCCCCGGGGGGCCGAAGCTTTCTTT
TRBV12-3/TRBV12-4	-	TRBJ2-7	-	CASSLSGVPYEQYF	TGTGCCAGCAGTTTAAGTGGGGTCCCCTACGAGCAGTACTTC
TRBV7-3	-	TRBJ2-1	TRBD2	CASSGGGLGNEQFF	TGTGCCAGCAGCGGGGGAGGGTTGGGCAATGAGCAGTTCTTC
TRBV6-6	few	TRBJ2-5	-	CASSWEEGARETQYF	TGTGCCAGCAGTTGGGAGGAGGGGGCTAGGGAGACCCAGTACTTC
TRBV5-1	-	TRBJ2-3	TRBD2	CASKRELADTQYF	TGCGCCAGCAAGCGGGAATTGGCAGATACGCAGTATTTT
TRBV7-2	-	TRBJ2-5	-	CASSLMSRQTQYF	TGTGCCAGCAGCCTTATGTCGCGGCAGACCCAGTACTTC
TRBV7-2	-	TRBJ1-1	-	CASSLRGPGGYTEAFF	TGTGCCAGCAGCTTAAGGGGTCCCGGGGGTTACACTGAAGCTTTCTTT
TRBV7-9	-	TRBJ2-1	TRBD2	CASRPGGLASEQFF	TGTGCCAGCCGCCCTGGGGGACTAGCGTCAGAGCAGTTCTTC
TRBV20-1	-	TRBJ1-6	-	CSAGSDSPLHF	TGCAGTGCTGGGTCCGATTCACCCCTCCACTTT
TRBV27	-	TRBJ2-7	-	CASSLSHTSSYEQYF	TGTGCCAGCAGTCTATCCCACACGAGCTCCTACGAGCAGTACTTC
TRBV2	-	TRBJ2-7	TRBD2	CASSPERGGAYEQYF	TGTGCCAGCAGTCCCGAGCGGGGGGGAGCCTACGAGCAGTACTTC
TRBV14	-	TRBJ1-2	-	CASSQWSGYGYTF	TGTGCCAGCAGCCAATGGTCAGGCTATGGCTACACCTTC
TRBV5-1	-	TRBJ1-5	TRBD1	CASREGTGVNQPQHF	TGCGCCAGCAGAGAGGGGACAGGGGTTAATCAGCCCCAGCATTTT
TRBV6-6	-	TRBJ2-7	-	CACSPVGVSYEQYF	TGTGCCTGCAGCCCGGTCGGGGTTTCCTACGAGCAGTACTTC
TRBV4-1	-	TRBJ2-1	-	CASSQVAGASSYNEQFF	TGCGCCAGCAGCCAAGTCGCTGGGGCATCGTCCTACAATGAGCAGTTCTTC
TRBV2	-	TRBJ2-5	TRBD1	CASSGGQTQETQYF	TGTGCCAGCAGTGGGGGACAGACCCAAGAGACCCAGTACTTC